The next 4 T cell receptor beta chains were all read from a single sample in a study of PD-1 blockade in classical Hodgkin lymphoma. TCRdb's copy holds only in-frame clones and misses some; the assay was immunoSEQ multiplex PCR. The sample lists approximately 44,000 clones, around two thirds occurring once. All the patients suffered relapse after autologous stem cell transplantation, and brentuximab vedotin exposure differed. This material consisted of peripheral blood mononuclear cells (PBMCs), taken at baseline. These receptors originate from a human donor with classical Hodgkin lymphoma.

Here the CDR3 DNA reads TGCAGCGTTGATTCTCTCGCGGGGGCCAATGAGCAGTTCTTC. As protein: CSVDSLAGANEQFF. This chain links TRBV29-1 with TRBJ2-1; D is perhaps TRBD2 (7 bases). V was trimmed by 3 bases and J by 6 bases, leaving 15 bases between them. The germline gives CDR1 SQVTM, CDR2 ANQGSEA. The CDR3 extends over 14 amino acids.

This clone was seen only a few times. This rearrangement joins TRBV7-3 to TRBJ2-2; no firm D call. V gave up 3 bases and J gave up 7 bases, with 15 bases separating them. The CDR3 consists of 15 residues. Germline CDR1 and CDR2: SGHTA and FQGTGA. CDR3 in amino acids: CASSFGDFGGGELFF. The DNA for the CDR3 is TGTGCCAGCAGCTTTGGGGATTTTGGTGGCGGGGAGCTGTTTTTT.

The chain joins TRBV6-6 to TRBJ2-7; D is possibly TRBD2 (6 bases). CDR1 MNHNY and CDR2 SVGAGI come from the germline V gene (reference sequence). Between the trimmed V and J ends, which lost 0 bases and 2 bases, there was a span of 14 bases. The CDR3 covers 16 residues. The DNA for the CDR3 is TGTGCCAGCAGTTACTCGATCTCAGGAGGGGCCTACGAGCAGTACTTC. It translates to CASSYSISGGAYEQYF.

V and J are TRBV5-6 and TRBJ1-1; D perhaps matches TRBD1 (5 bases). V lost 4 bases and J 7 bases, leaving 17 bases between the germline ends. The germline V gene encodes CDR1 SGHDT and CDR2 YYEEEE. The CDR3 totals 14 residues. The chain's CDR3 is CASSPTGGFGEAFF. The CDR3, as DNA: TGTGCCAGCAGCCCGACCGGGGGTTTTGGTGAAGCTTTCTTT.